Listed below are T cell receptor beta chains from one sample, sequenced in a study of T-cell memory formation after mild COVID-19. Via MiXCR, TCRdb re-called the 5' RACE reads, giving one row per CDR3 protein. The sample has about 360,000 distinct CDR3 sequences, 14% seen once; the top ten hold roughly 22%. The sequenced sample consisted of PBMCs or a T cell subset sorted from them (not recorded which). Every receptor here comes from a man younger than 30 who had mild COVID-19 (a few samples of this study predate the infection). Cell type and time point are not known. Both conserved end residues are part of each CDR3. Each record gives: D gene, clone size, J gene, CDR3 length, V gene, CDR3 DNA, CDR3 protein. A D gene is named only where the DNA matches it firmly. Clone size is not always given. Where it is, it says once, few, many or a class for expanded clones.

d_gene: .
abundance: few
j_gene: TRBJ1-2
len: 12
v_gene: TRBV19
CDR3nt: TGTGCCAGTACCGGACAGAAGTATGGCTACACCTTC
CDR3aa: CASTGQKYGYTF

d_gene: .
abundance: many
j_gene: TRBJ1-5
len: 14
v_gene: TRBV7-2
CDR3nt: TGTGCCAGCAGCTTCCGACAGGGCAATCAGCCCCAGCATTTT
CDR3aa: CASSFRQGNQPQHF

d_gene: .
abundance: few
j_gene: TRBJ1-1
len: 14
v_gene: TRBV10-2
CDR3nt: TGCGCCAGCAGCGACGAGTTCGGGGAAACTGAAGCTTTCTTT
CDR3aa: CASSDEFGETEAFF

d_gene: .
abundance: .
j_gene: TRBJ2-2
len: 13
v_gene: TRBV20-1
CDR3nt: TGCAGTGCTAGAGAAGTTGCTCAGGGGACGCTGTTTTTT
CDR3aa: CSAREVAQGTLFF

d_gene: TRBD1
abundance: many
j_gene: TRBJ2-7
len: 14
v_gene: TRBV12-3/TRBV12-4
CDR3nt: TGTGCCAGCAGTTCACTGGACAGGCGCTACGAGCAGTACTTC
CDR3aa: CASSSLDRRYEQYF

d_gene: TRBD1
abundance: few
j_gene: TRBJ2-7
len: 16
v_gene: TRBV5-1
CDR3nt: TGCGCCAGCAGCCCACCGGCGGGACAGGGGCCCTACGAGCAGTACTTC
CDR3aa: CASSPPAGQGPYEQYF

d_gene: TRBD2
abundance: .
j_gene: TRBJ2-3
len: 15
v_gene: TRBV20-1
CDR3nt: TGCAGTGCTAGAGAACTAGCGGGTGGCACAGATACGCAGTATTTT
CDR3aa: CSARELAGGTDTQYF

d_gene: .
abundance: few
j_gene: TRBJ1-3
len: 15
v_gene: TRBV9
CDR3nt: TGTGCCAGCAGCGGGAGTTTGCTCTCTGGAAACACCATATATTTT
CDR3aa: CASSGSLLSGNTIYF

d_gene: TRBD2
abundance: few
j_gene: TRBJ2-1
len: 17
v_gene: TRBV7-9
CDR3nt: TGTGCCAGCAGCTCTGGTGGCGGCGGCGGGGGGGACAATGAGCAGTTCTTC
CDR3aa: CASSSGGGGGGDNEQFF

d_gene: .
abundance: .
j_gene: TRBJ2-3
len: 16
v_gene: TRBV11-3
CDR3nt: TGTGCCAGCAGCTTAGCGTCACGGGGCCTCCCAGATACGCAGTATTTT
CDR3aa: CASSLASRGLPDTQYF

d_gene: TRBD1
abundance: few
j_gene: TRBJ1-2
len: 14
v_gene: TRBV7-2
CDR3nt: TGTGCCAGCAGCCAAACAGGGGATCCCCTCGGCTACACCTTC
CDR3aa: CASSQTGDPLGYTF

d_gene: .
abundance: few
j_gene: TRBJ2-7
len: 14
v_gene: TRBV12-3/TRBV12-4
CDR3nt: TGTGCCAGCAGTTTAGGTAATGGGGAATACGAGCAGTACTTC
CDR3aa: CASSLGNGEYEQYF

d_gene: .
abundance: .
j_gene: TRBJ2-3
len: 15
v_gene: TRBV7-2
CDR3nt: TGTGCCAGCAGTGTAGTCATTAACACAGCAGATACGCAGTATTTT
CDR3aa: CASSVVINTADTQYF

d_gene: TRBD1
abundance: many
j_gene: TRBJ1-2
len: 15
v_gene: TRBV9
CDR3nt: TGTGCCAGCAGCGTAGACCCGACAGGGGTTGATGGCTACACCTTC
CDR3aa: CASSVDPTGVDGYTF

d_gene: .
abundance: .
j_gene: TRBJ1-6
len: 14
v_gene: TRBV27
CDR3nt: TGTGCCAGCAACTCCCGCCGGGTCAATTCACCCCTCCACTTT
CDR3aa: CASNSRRVNSPLHF

d_gene: .
abundance: few
j_gene: TRBJ1-1
len: 12
v_gene: TRBV5-6
CDR3nt: TGTGCCAGCACCCTGCAGAACACTGAAGCTTTCTTT
CDR3aa: CASTLQNTEAFF